The T cell receptor beta chain under discussion was sequenced for a study of cytotoxic CD8 clonotypes in ibrutinib-treated CLL. For the study at large: After treatment lasting a median about twelve months, range 6 to 36, response samples were collected. Mean yields were about 260,000 productive templates and 90,000 to 95,000 productive rearrangements per sample.

TCR beta libraries used around 2 micrograms of genomic DNA from cryopreserved PBMCs. This table comes from immunoSEQ multiplex PCR, and its TCRdb copy is limited to in-frame clones, with some not included. Of some 200,000 clones listed, 75% to 80% are singletons. This CDR3 has 15 amino acids. V lost 5 bases, J lost 6 bases, and 8 bases stayed unmatched. CDR1 and CDR2 (germline): MNHEY, SMNVEV (reference sequence). V is TRBV27 and J is TRBJ1-2, with TRBD1 identical over 11 bases. The TCR comes from a human donor with chronic lymphocytic leukemia. The sequencing used PBMCs, collected after 12 months of ibrutinib treatment. The DNA of the CDR3 is TGTGCCAGCAGTGTTGTGGGACAGGGGGAGAATGGCTACACCTTC. Encoded protein: CASSVVGQGENGYTF.